One sample yielded the 10 T cell receptor beta chains listed below, sequenced in a study of cytomegalovirus exposure and HLA in healthy donors. PCR employed 60 Vbeta and 13 Jbeta primers. Clones were read by immunoSEQ multiplex PCR, and TCRdb kept only the in-frame ones, dropping some. The repertoire holds about 120,000 clones, with approximately 80% as singletons. Sequenced sample: PBMCs. The receptors were sampled from a man aged 30 to 45 in good health and CMV-seropositive.

This clone came up a few times. The chain carries TRBV2 and TRBJ1-1; no reliable D call. CDR1 and CDR2 from the germline V gene are SNHLY and FYNNEI. The V and J ends lost 4 bases and 0 bases respectively, with 15 bases between them. The CDR3 spans 16 residues. DNA of the CDR3: TGTGCCAGCAGTGTTCAGCGAGGGATCATGAACACTGAAGCTTTCTTT. Translated: CASSVQRGIMNTEAFF.

This clone is a singleton in its sample. CDR3 loop: CSVLRVGQGDEQYF. CDR3 nucleotides: TGCAGCGTTCTCAGGGTGGGACAGGGGGACGAGCAGTACTTC. This chain links TRBV29-1 with TRBJ2-7, with 11 bases identical to TRBD1. Germline CDR1 reads SQVTM; CDR2 reads ANQGSEA. This CDR3 comprises 14 residues. With 5 bases clipped from V and 5 bases from J, the junction kept 8 bases outside the gene matches.

Only one count was recorded for this clone. The chain recombines TRBV4-2 with TRBJ2-6; unclear D gene. CDR3 length: 18 amino acids. Per germline, CDR1 LGHNA and CDR2 YNFKEQ. Between the trimmed V and J ends, which lost 0 bases and 4 bases, there was a span of 16 bases. The CDR3 is CASSQEEWAPPGANVLTF. CDR3 DNA: TGTGCCAGCAGCCAAGAAGAGTGGGCACCACCCGGGGCCAACGTCCTGACTTTC.

The chain recombines TRBV11-3 with TRBJ2-1, with D perhaps TRBD2 (5 bases). Germline V CDR1 and CDR2: SGHNT, YENEEA. The CDR3 sequence is 13 residues long. V lost 5 bases and J lost 8, with 13 bases in between. The CDR3 sequence: CASSPVPGDEQFF. CDR3 in DNA: TGTGCCAGCAGCCCCGTTCCCGGGGATGAGCAGTTCTTC.

The CDR3 bases are TGCGCCAGCAGCTGGGTGGGCAGCCTTAATGAAAAACTGTTTTTT. It is translated as CASSWVGSLNEKLFF. V usage is TRBV5-1 and J usage is TRBJ1-4; D gene unclear. Germline V lookup: CDR1 SGHRS, CDR2 YFSETQ. The length of the CDR3 is 15 residues. Trimming shortened V by 3 bases and J by 4 bases, and 13 bases separated the two germline ends.

A few counts support this clone. The J gene is TRBJ2-7, the V gene TRBV5-4; the match to TRBD2 covers 8 bases. V lost 4 bases, J lost 6 bases, and 6 bases stayed unmatched. This CDR3 has 13 residues. CDR1 SGHNT and CDR2 YYREEE come from the germline V gene (reference sequence). The CDR3 here is CASSLPGGVEQYF. DNA for the CDR3: TGTGCCAGCAGCCTACCCGGGGGGGTCGAGCAGTACTTC. Drawing the rest from reference TRBV5-4 and TRBJ2-7, the complete variable domain is ETGVTQSPTHLIKTRGQQVTLRCSSQSGHNTVSWYQQALGQGPQFIFQYYREEENGRGNFPPRFSGLQFPNYSSELNVNALELDDSALYLCASSLPGGVEQYFGPGTRLTVT.

The gene calls are TRBV30 and TRBJ1-2; 11 bases map to TRBD1. The CDR3 loop spans 12 amino acids. V dropped 8 bases and J dropped 10; count of bases not matched to a gene: 9. Germline V gives CDR1 GTSNPN, CDR2 SVGIG (reference sequence). The CDR3 DNA reads as TGTGCCCAAGCAGCAGGACAGGGGGCCTACACCTTC. Residues: CAQAAGQGAYTF.

V and J are TRBV7-9 and TRBJ1-5; D not resolved. Trimming left V 5 bases short and J 5 bases short, with 16 bases between. The CDR3 sequence is 15 residues long. Germline CDR1 reads SEHNR; CDR2 reads FQNEAQ (reference sequence). CDR3 sequence (DNA): TGTGCCAGCAGCCGCGGGGAAACAAGCTATCAGCCCCAGCATTTT. This gives the protein CASSRGETSYQPQHF.

The table lists this clone with a count of one. The chain uses TRBV5-8 and TRBJ1-4, with 10 bases fitting TRBD1. The CDR3 has 17 residues. V gave up 3 bases and J gave up 8 bases; unmatched junction bases: 13. Germline CDR1 SGHTS, CDR2 YDEGEE. The CDR3 region is CASSSTGSGDRGEKLFF. The CDR3 DNA reads as TGTGCCAGCAGCTCCACGGGATCCGGGGACAGGGGCGAAAAACTGTTTTTT. Looking up the rest from reference TRBV5-8 and TRBJ1-4 gives the full variable domain: EAGVTQSPTHLIKTRGQQATLRCSPISGHTSVYWYQQALGLGLQFLLWYDEGEERNRGNFPPRFSGRQFPNYSSELNVNALELEDSALYLCASSSTGSGDRGEKLFFGSGTQLSVL.

This chain connects TRBV4-2 to TRBJ2-5, with a tentative D call TRBD1 (5 bases). This CDR3 has 16 amino acids. Germline V gene data show CDR1 as LGHNA and CDR2 as YNFKEQ. V lost 1 base, J lost 5 bases, and 17 bases lay in between. The CDR3: CASSQVLQVGSETQYF. The CDR3 region has the DNA TGTGCCAGCAGCCAAGTCCTACAGGTGGGGTCGGAGACCCAGTACTTC.